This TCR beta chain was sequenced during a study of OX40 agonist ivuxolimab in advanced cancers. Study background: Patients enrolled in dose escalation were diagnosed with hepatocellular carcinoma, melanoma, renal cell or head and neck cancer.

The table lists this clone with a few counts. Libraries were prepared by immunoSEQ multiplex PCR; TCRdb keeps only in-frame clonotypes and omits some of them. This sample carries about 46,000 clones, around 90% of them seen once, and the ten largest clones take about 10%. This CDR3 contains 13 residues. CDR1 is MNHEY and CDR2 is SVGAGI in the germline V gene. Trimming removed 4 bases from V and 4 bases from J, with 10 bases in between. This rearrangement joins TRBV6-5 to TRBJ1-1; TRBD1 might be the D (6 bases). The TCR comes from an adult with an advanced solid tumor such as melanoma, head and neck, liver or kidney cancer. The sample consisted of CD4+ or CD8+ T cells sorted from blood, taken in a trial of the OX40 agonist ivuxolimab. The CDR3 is CASSSNRATEAFF. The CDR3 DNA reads TGTGCCAGCAGTTCTAACAGGGCCACTGAAGCTTTCTTT.